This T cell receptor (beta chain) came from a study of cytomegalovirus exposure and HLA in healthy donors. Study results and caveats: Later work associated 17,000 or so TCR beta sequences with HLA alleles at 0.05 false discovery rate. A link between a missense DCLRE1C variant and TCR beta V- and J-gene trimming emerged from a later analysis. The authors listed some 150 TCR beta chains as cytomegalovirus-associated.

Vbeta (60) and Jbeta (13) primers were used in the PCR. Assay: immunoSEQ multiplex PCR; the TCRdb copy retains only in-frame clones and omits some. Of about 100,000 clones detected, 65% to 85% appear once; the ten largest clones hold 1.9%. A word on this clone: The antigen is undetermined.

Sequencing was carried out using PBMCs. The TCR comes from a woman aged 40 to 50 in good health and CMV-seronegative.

The CDR3 spells CASSPGRTTYEQYF. The CDR3 DNA reads TGTGCCAGCAGCCCTGGACGGACTACCTACGAGCAGTACTTC. The J gene is TRBJ2-7, the V gene TRBV6-5, with D possibly TRBD2 on 6 matching bases. Trimming stripped 6 bases from V and 2 bases from J, with 14 bases between. This CDR3 spans 14 amino acids. CDR1 and CDR2 from the germline V gene are MNHEY and SVGAGI.